Reported below is one T cell receptor beta chain. Germline lookup yields CDR1 SGHDN and CDR2 FVKESK. V lost 6 bases, J lost 0 bases, and 18 bases lay in between. The CDR3 is 17 amino acids. The data were taken from a study of blood T cell repertoires in COVID-19. Study context: T cells, B-cell-depleted T cells, or PBMCs supplied cDNA or gDNA.

Sequenced by immunoSEQ multiplex PCR; TCRdb stores in-frame clones only, minus some. The repertoire has 70,000 to 95,000 clones, more than 80% of them found once; the top ten carry around 20%. The clonotype comes from a woman in her 70s with acute or convalescent COVID-19. This chain connects TRBV14 to TRBJ1-3, with TRBD1 as a possible D gene (5 bases). Sequenced sample: peripheral blood. The DNA of the CDR3 is TGTGCCAGCAGGAAGGGGCAAGGAACTTTCTCTGGAAACACCATATATTTT. Amino acid sequence: CASRKGQGTFSGNTIYF.